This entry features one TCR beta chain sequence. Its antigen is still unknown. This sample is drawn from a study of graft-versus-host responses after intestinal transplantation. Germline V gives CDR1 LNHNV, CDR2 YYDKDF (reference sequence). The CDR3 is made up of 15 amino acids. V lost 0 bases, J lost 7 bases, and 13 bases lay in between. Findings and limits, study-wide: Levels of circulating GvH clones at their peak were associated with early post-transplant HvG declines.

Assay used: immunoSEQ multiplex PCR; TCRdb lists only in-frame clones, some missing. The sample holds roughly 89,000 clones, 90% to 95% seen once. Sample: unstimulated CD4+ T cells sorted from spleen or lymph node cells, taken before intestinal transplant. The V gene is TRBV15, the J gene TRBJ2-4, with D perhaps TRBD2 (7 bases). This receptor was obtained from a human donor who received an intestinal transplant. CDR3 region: CATSREGGGPNIQYF. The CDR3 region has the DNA TGTGCCACCAGCAGAGAAGGGGGGGGCCCGAACATTCAGTACTTC. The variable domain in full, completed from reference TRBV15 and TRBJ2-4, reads DAMVIQNPRYQVTQFGKPVTLSCSQTLNHNVMYWYQQKSSQAPKLLFHYYDKDFNNEADTPDNFQSRRPNTSFCFLDIRSPGLGDTAMYLCATSREGGGPNIQYFGAGTRLSVL.